This TCR beta chain was retrieved from a study of CD8 T cells in ankylosing spondylitis. Quantitative 5'-RACE was performed with molecular barcodes, and it yielded the TCR beta libraries. Each CDR3 protein gets one entry after TCRdb re-called the 5' RACE reads with MiXCR. The sample lists 120,000 or so distinct CDR3 sequences, around 15% occurring once. This clonotype showed up many times. Trimming left V 3 bases short and J 1 base short, with 10 bases between. The CDR3 is 14 residues long. CDR1 is SGDLS and CDR2 is YYNGEE in the germline V gene. What was sequenced was blood, either unsorted or a sorted T cell fraction (not recorded which). The chain recombines TRBV9 with TRBJ1-1; D may be TRBD1 (5 bases). This receptor was taken from a female donor with ankylosing spondylitis or in good health (not recorded which). The chain's CDR3 is CASSAFDRNTEAFF. For the CDR3, the DNA is TGTGCCAGCAGCGCCTTCGACAGGAACACTGAAGCTTTCTTT.